Listed below are T cell receptor beta chains from one sample, sequenced in a study of shared clonotypes between healthy human individuals. The assay was immunoSEQ multiplex PCR, and TCRdb's table has in-frame clones only and misses some. The sample yields roughly 2,300,000 clones, roughly 92% seen once. The sequenced material came from naive CD4+ T cells from PBMCs. The receptors were gathered from a young man in good health. Some clones in this sample may be carry-over from other donors' samples. The CDR3 runs from the conserved cysteine through the conserved F or W. Fields, in order: D gene, clone size, J gene, V gene, CDR3 DNA, CDR3 protein. The D gene is left open where the match is weak. Clone size is stated in some rows and not others, as once, few, many or a class when expanded.

>TRBD1|NA|TRBJ2-7|TRBV10-3
TGTGCCATCGGAAAGGGCACTAGGACAGGGGGGCTCTACGAGCAGTACTTC
CAIGKGTRTGGLYEQYF
>NA|NA|TRBJ2-1|TRBV2
TGTGCCAGCAGTGAACTAGGGAGCTACAATGAGCAGTTCTTC
CASSELGSYNEQFF
>TRBD1|once|TRBJ1-1|TRBV6-5
TGTGCCAGCACATCGGACAGGGCCTGGGAAGCTTTCTTT
CASTSDRAWEAFF
>NA|NA|TRBJ2-7|TRBV5-1
TGCGCCAGCAGCTTGGCACTCGGTTTCGCCTACGAGCAGTACTTC
CASSLALGFAYEQYF
>NA|NA|TRBJ1-5|TRBV6-5
TGTGCCAGCAGACTGGGCACCTATAGCAATCAGCCCCAGCATTTT
CASRLGTYSNQPQHF
>NA|NA|TRBJ1-2|TRBV19
TGTGCCAGTAGTAGGGGGGTCGACTATGGCTACACCTTC
CASSRGVDYGYTF
>NA|once|TRBJ2-7|TRBV5-1
TGCGCCAGCAGCTTGGGTGGGGGCGATGGGTACGAGCAGTACTTC
CASSLGGGDGYEQYF
>NA|NA|TRBJ1-5|TRBV5-1
TGCGCCAGCAGCGTGACAGTGAATCAGCCCCAGCATTTT
CASSVTVNQPQHF
>NA|NA|TRBJ2-3|TRBV27
TGTGCCAGCAGACCAGGGTCCCCGTGGAGCCCAGGTGGAGCAGATACGCAGTATTTT
CASRPGSPWSPGGADTQYF
>NA|once|TRBJ2-5|TRBV10-3
TGTGCCACCTCGGATCAGCTACAAGAGACCCAGTACTTC
CATSDQLQETQYF
>NA|once|TRBJ1-2|TRBV11-2
TGTGCCAGCAGGGGGACGGGATTCTATGGCTACACCTTC
CASRGTGFYGYTF
>TRBD1|NA|TRBJ2-7|TRBV5-6
TGTGCCAGCAGCCCGGGGACAGGGGGATTTTTTCGCGAGCAGTACTTC
CASSPGTGGFFREQYF
>TRBD2|few|TRBJ2-1|TRBV7-9
TGTGCCAGCAGCTTAGCGGGAGGGTACAATGAGCAGTTCTTC
CASSLAGGYNEQFF
>NA|NA|TRBJ2-7|TRBV6-5
TGTGCCAGCGCGATTGTGGTGGGGGCGGGCGAGCAGTACTTC
CASAIVVGAGEQYF
>NA|NA|TRBJ2-2|TRBV28
TGTGCCAGCAGTTTACCGGGGGCCGCGAACACCGGGGAGCTGTTTTTT
CASSLPGAANTGELFF
>NA|once|TRBJ1-1|TRBV7-2
TGTGCCAGCAGCTTTTCAGGGTTGAACACTGAAGCTTTCTTT
CASSFSGLNTEAFF
>NA|NA|TRBJ1-4|TRBV27
TGTGCCAGCAGTAATGGAGGGGTTGGGGAAAAACTGTTTTTT
CASSNGGVGEKLFF
>TRBD1|once|TRBJ2-3|TRBV7-2
TGTGCCAGCAGCTCGGACAGGCCGCCCTCGCAGTATTTT
CASSSDRPPSQYF
>TRBD1|NA|TRBJ2-1|TRBV7-3
TGTGCCAGCAGCCCAGACAGGGGGGTTTACAATGAGCAGTTCTTC
CASSPDRGVYNEQFF
>TRBD2|NA|TRBJ2-1|TRBV7-2
TGTGCCAGCAGCTTTGCCCTAGCGGGAGGGCCTATTGAGCAGTTCTTC
CASSFALAGGPIEQFF
>TRBD1|NA|TRBJ2-5|TRBV5-1
TGCGCCAGCAGCTCGACAGGGACAGCAGAAGAGACCCAGTACTTC
CASSSTGTAEETQYF
>TRBD1|NA|TRBJ1-2|TRBV5-1
TGCGCCAGCAGCCCGGGGACAGGGCCCTATGGCTACACCTTC
CASSPGTGPYGYTF
>NA|NA|TRBJ1-1|TRBV7-3
TGTGCCAGCAGCCCAAATCAGGGGAACACTGAAGCTTTCTTT
CASSPNQGNTEAFF
>NA|once|TRBJ1-5|TRBV5-6
TGTGCCAGCAGCTTGTATAGTGGCACAGGCAATCAGCCCCAGCATTTT
CASSLYSGTGNQPQHF
>NA|NA|TRBJ2-7|TRBV6-5
TGTGCCAGCAGCAGGGGCCTCGACTACGAGCAGTACTTC
CASSRGLDYEQYF
>NA|NA|TRBJ1-4|TRBV28
TGTGCCAGCAGGCAACGCGGGGGGACGGAACTGTTTTTT
CASRQRGGTELFF
>NA|NA|TRBJ2-3|TRBV27
TGTGCCAGCAGTTTATTAAGCGGCCCTCGCACAGATACGCAGTATTTT
CASSLLSGPRTDTQYF
>NA|once|TRBJ2-1|TRBV30
TGTGCCTGGAGTGAGGCTTACAATGAGCAGTTCTTC
CAWSEAYNEQFF
>NA|NA|TRBJ2-2|TRBV27
TGTGCCAGCAGTTTATCGCTAAGGAAGGCCGGGGAGCTGTTTTTT
CASSLSLRKAGELFF